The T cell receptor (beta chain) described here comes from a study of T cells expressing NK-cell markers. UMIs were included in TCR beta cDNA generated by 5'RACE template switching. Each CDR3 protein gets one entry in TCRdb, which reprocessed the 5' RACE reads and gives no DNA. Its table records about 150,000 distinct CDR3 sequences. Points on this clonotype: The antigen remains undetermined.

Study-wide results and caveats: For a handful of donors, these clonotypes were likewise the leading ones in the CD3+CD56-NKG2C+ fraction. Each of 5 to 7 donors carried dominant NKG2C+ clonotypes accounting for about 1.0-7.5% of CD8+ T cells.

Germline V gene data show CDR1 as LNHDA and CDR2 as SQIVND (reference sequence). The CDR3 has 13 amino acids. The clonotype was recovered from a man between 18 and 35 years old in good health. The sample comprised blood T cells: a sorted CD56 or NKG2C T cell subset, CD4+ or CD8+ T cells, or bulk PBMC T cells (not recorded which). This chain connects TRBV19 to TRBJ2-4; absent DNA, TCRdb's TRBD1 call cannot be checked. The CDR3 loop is CAIRARTENIQYF. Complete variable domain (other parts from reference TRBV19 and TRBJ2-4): DGGITQSPKYLFRKEGQNVTLSCEQNLNHDAMYWYRQDPGQGLRLIYYSQIVNDFQKGDIAEGYSVSREKKESFPLTVTSAQKNPTAFYLCAIRARTENIQYFGAGTRLSVL.